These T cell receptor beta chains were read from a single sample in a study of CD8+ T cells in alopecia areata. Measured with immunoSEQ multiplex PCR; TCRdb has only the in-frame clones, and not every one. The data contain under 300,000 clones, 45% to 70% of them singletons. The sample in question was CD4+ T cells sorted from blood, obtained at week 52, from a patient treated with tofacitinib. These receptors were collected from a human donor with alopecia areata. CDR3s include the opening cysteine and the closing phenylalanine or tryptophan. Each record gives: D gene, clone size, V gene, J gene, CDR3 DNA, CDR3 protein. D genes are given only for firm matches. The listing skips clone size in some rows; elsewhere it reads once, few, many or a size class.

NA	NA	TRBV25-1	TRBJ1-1	TGTGCCAGCAGTGACCCCGGAAAAGCGAACACTGAAGCTTTCTTT	CASSDPGKANTEAFF
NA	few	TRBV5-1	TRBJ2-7	TGCGCCAGCAGCTTCCCAGGGCGGGAAGAGCAGTACTTC	CASSFPGREEQYF
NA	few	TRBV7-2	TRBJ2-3	TGTGCCAGCAGCTTGTGGCCGGGGGTCACAGATACGCAGTATTTT	CASSLWPGVTDTQYF
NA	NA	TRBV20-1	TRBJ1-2	TGCAGTGCTAGGACGGCTGGCTACACCTTC	CSARTAGYTF
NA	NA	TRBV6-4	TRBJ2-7	TGTGCCAGCGGACTTTCGGGGTACGAGCAGTACTTC	CASGLSGYEQYF
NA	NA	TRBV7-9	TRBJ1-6	TGTGCCAGCAGTCCCTTCGACGAGGGGTCACCCCTCCACTTT	CASSPFDEGSPLHF
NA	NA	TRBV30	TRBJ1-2	TGTGCCTGGGGACCCGTCGACTTGGGGAACTATGGCTACACCTTC	CAWGPVDLGNYGYTF
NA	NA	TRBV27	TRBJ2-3	TGTGCCAGCAGGGTAAGCGGCACAGATACGCAGTATTTT	CASRVSGTDTQYF
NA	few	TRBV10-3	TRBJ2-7	TGTGCCACCAGAGGTACGAGGGTGGGATACGAGCAGTACTTC	CATRGTRVGYEQYF
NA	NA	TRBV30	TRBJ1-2	TGTGCCTGGAGTGTACGGACGGACTATGGCTACACCTTC	CAWSVRTDYGYTF
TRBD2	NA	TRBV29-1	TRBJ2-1	TGCAGCGTTAAGGGTCTAGCGGGGGGGCAGAATGAGCAGTTCTTC	CSVKGLAGGQNEQFF
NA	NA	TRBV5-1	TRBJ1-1	TGCGCCAGCAAAGCGGGAAAAACTGAAGCTTTCTTT	CASKAGKTEAFF
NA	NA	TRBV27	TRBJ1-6	TGTGCCAGCAGTTTGGTTAGGGTCCGTAATTCACCCCTCCACTTT	CASSLVRVRNSPLHF
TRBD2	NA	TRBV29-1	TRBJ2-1	TGCAGCGTTAGCGGGGGGGCCTACTCCTACAATGAGCAGTTCTTC	CSVSGGAYSYNEQFF
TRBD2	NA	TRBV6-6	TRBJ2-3	TGTGCCAGCAGTTACGGGCGGGGGGGCACAGATACGCAGTATTTT	CASSYGRGGTDTQYF
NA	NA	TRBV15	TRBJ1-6	TGTGCCACCAGCTCAGGCCTTGGGGTCTCCTATAATTCACCCCTCCACTTT	CATSSGLGVSYNSPLHF
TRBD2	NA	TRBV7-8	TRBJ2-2	TGTGCCAGCAGAGAAAAAGCGGGGGCCCGGGAGCTGTTTTTT	CASREKAGARELFF
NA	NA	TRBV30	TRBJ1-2	TGTGCCTGGAGTGTATCAGGTCCTAACTATGGCTACACCTTC	CAWSVSGPNYGYTF
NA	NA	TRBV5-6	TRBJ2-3	TGTGCCAGCAGCTTGAGGGTCAGCACAGATACGCAGTATTTT	CASSLRVSTDTQYF
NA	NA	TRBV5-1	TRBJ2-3	TGCGCCAGCAGCTTCGAATACACAGATACGCAGTATTTT	CASSFEYTDTQYF
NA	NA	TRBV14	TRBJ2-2	TGTGCCAGCAGCCGCCGACAGCCCATGAACACCGGGGAGCTGTTTTTT	CASSRRQPMNTGELFF
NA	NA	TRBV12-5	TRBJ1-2	TGTGCTAGTGTTCTCCCAGGACGGGTTGGCTACACCTTC	CASVLPGRVGYTF
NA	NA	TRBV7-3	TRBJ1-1	TGTGCCAGCAGCTCCAAGGGAGGCGGAACTGAAGCTTTCTTT	CASSSKGGGTEAFF
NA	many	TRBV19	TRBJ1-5	TGTGCCAGTGTCAGAGGGGCAGGGAGGAATCAGCCCCAGCATTTT	CASVRGAGRNQPQHF
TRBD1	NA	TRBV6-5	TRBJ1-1	TGTGCCAGCAGTTCGTGGACAGGGATGAACACTGAAGCTTTCTTT	CASSSWTGMNTEAFF
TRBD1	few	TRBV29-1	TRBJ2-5	TGCAGCGTGAGACAGGGGGCCGGTAGTACAGAGACCCAGTACTTC	CSVRQGAGSTETQYF
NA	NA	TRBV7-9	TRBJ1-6	TGTGCCAGCAGCTTATTTCTTGGGAATTCACCCCTCCACTTT	CASSLFLGNSPLHF
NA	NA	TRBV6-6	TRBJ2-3	TGTGCCAGCAGTAGCTCCGGGACCAGGGGAGATACGCAGTATTTT	CASSSSGTRGDTQYF
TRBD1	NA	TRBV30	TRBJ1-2	TGTGCCTGGAGTGCCCGGTTGACAGGGGATGGCTACACCTTC	CAWSARLTGDGYTF
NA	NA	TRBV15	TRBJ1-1	TGTGCCACCAGCAGCCCCCGGGACACCTCGAACACTGAAGCTTTCTTT	CATSSPRDTSNTEAFF
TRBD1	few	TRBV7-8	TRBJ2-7	TGTGCCAGCAGCCGCGGAAGGGGGCAAGCCTACGAGCAGTACTTC	CASSRGRGQAYEQYF
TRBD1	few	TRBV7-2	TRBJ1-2	TGTGCCAGCAGTTTTGACAGGGGGCTAAACTATGGCTACACCTTC	CASSFDRGLNYGYTF
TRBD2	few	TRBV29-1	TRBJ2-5	TGCAGCGTTGTGGGGCAAGCGGGGAGCGAGACCCAGTACTTC	CSVVGQAGSETQYF
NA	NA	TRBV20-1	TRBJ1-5	TGCAGTGCTAGATTCGGAGGGCCCCAGCATTTT	CSARFGGPQHF
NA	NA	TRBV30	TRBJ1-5	TGTGCCTGGGGGGACAATCAGCCCCAGCATTTT	CAWGDNQPQHF
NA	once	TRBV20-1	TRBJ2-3	TGCAGTGCTCAATTGGGTCCCACGCAGTATTTT	CSAQLGPTQYF
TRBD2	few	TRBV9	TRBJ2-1	TGTGCCAGCAGCATCGGGACTAGGGTATCCGATGAGCAGTTCTTC	CASSIGTRVSDEQFF
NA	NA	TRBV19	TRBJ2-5	TGTGCCAGTAGTATTGGGGACGGCCAAGAGACCCAGTACTTC	CASSIGDGQETQYF
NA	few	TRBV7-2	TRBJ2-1	TGTGCCAGCAGCTTAGCAGGAGGGGGCTCCTACAATGAGCAGTTCTTC	CASSLAGGGSYNEQFF
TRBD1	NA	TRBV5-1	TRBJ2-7	TGCGCCAGCAGCTCCTCCGGGACAGGGTACGAGCAGTACTTC	CASSSSGTGYEQYF
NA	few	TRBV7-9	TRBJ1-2	TGTGCCAGCAGCTTAACGGACAGCTATGGCTACACCTTC	CASSLTDSYGYTF
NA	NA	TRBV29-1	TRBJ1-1	TGCAGCGTTGAAGGGAGGCATCAGAACACTGAAGCTTTCTTT	CSVEGRHQNTEAFF
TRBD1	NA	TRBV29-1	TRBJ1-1	TGCAGCACTTATCCAGGGGGCACTGAAGCTTTCTTT	CSTYPGGTEAFF
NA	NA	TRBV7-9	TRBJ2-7	TGTGTCGCGGGGCCCCCCGGAGGCGAGCAGTACTTC	CVAGPPGGEQYF
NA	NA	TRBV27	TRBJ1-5	TGTGCCAGCAGTTTCGGGGGCCAGCCCCAGCATTTT	CASSFGGQPQHF
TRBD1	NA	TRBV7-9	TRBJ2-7	TGTGCCAGCAGATTGGGACAGGACCACTACGAGCAGTACTTC	CASRLGQDHYEQYF
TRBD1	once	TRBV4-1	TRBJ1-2	TGCGCCAGCAGCCAAGCAGGGGGTTGGGGCTACACCTTC	CASSQAGGWGYTF
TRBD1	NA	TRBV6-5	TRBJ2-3	TGTGCCAGCAGTTTCCGGACAGGGGTTGGGCCAGATACGCAGTATTTT	CASSFRTGVGPDTQYF